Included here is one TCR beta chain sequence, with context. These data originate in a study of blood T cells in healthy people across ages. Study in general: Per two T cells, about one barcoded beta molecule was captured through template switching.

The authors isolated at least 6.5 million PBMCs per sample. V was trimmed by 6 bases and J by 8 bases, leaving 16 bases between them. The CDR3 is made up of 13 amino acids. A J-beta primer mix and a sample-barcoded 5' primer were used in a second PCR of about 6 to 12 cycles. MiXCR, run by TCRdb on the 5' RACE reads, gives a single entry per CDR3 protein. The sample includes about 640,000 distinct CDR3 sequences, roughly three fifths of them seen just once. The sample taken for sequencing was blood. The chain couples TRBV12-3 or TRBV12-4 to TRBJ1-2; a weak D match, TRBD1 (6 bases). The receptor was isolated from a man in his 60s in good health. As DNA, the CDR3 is TGTGCCAGCAGCTCCGAGACAGGCCGCGGCTACACCTTC. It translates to CASSSETGRGYTF.